This T cell receptor (beta chain) is from a study of T-cell memory formation after mild COVID-19. The TCR alpha and TCR beta cDNA libraries, bearing sample barcodes and UMIs, were generated by 5'RACE using constant-segment primers. TCRdb re-derived calls from the 5' RACE reads in MiXCR, one entry per CDR3 protein. The data hold 160,000 or so distinct CDR3 sequences, with roughly a third observed a single time. After removal of 3 bases from V and 1 base from J, the junction contained 9 bases not matched to a gene. CDR3 length: 16 residues. Germline CDR1 reads SGHRS; CDR2 reads YFSETQ. V and J are TRBV5-1 and TRBJ1-1; 7 nucleotides agree with TRBD1. The sample comprised PBMCs or a T cell subset sorted from them (not recorded which). This receptor was taken from an adult woman who had mild COVID-19 (a few samples of this study predate the infection). Cell type and time point are not known. The CDR3 here is CASSYYPGQRNTEAFF. CDR3 in DNA: TGCGCCAGCAGCTATTATCCGGGACAGAGGAACACTGAAGCTTTCTTT. Variable domain in full (rest from reference TRBV5-1 and TRBJ1-1): KAGVTQTPRYLIKTRGQQVTLSCSPISGHRSVSWYQQTPGQGLQFLFEYFSETQRNKGNFPGRFSGRQFSNSRSEMNVSTLELGDSALYLCASSYYPGQRNTEAFFGQGTRLTVV.